A single sample gave rise to the 28 T cell receptor beta chains below, sequenced in a study of immune cell composition in non-small cell lung cancer. The assay was immunoSEQ multiplex PCR, and TCRdb's table has in-frame clones only and misses some. Seen here are nearly 10,000 clones, 65% to 80% observed once, and the top ten hold around 10%. Sample: lung tumor tissue. These receptor sequences come from a human donor with non-small cell lung cancer.

Here the CDR3 DNA reads TGTGCCTGGAGCCCCCCCACAGATACGCAGTATTTT. Translating gives CAWSPPTDTQYF. The chain couples TRBV30 to TRBJ2-3; D is ambiguous. Deletions cut 3 bases from V and 2 bases from J, with 6 bases between. The CDR3 runs to 12 residues. The germline V gene has CDR1 GTSNPN and CDR2 SVGIG (reference sequence).

The chain carries TRBV6-1 and TRBJ2-7, with TRBD1 matching 8 bases. The length of the CDR3 is 14 residues. The germline V gene encodes CDR1 MNHNS and CDR2 SASEGT. Trimming took 6 bases from V and 4 from J; bases not matched to a gene: 8. As DNA, the CDR3 is TGTGCCAGCAGGGGACAGGCTCAGGGGTACGAGCAGTACTTC. Residues: CASRGQAQGYEQYF.

V is TRBV9 and J is TRBJ2-7; TRBD1 aligns across 8 bases. Germline CDR1 is SGDLS and CDR2 is YYNGEE. The CDR3 consists of 14 residues. V lost 4 bases, J lost 1 base, and 4 bases stayed unmatched. CDR3 amino acids: CASSPRTGSYEQYF. CDR3 bases: TGTGCCAGCAGCCCCCGGACAGGGTCCTACGAGCAGTACTTC.

This clone is medium-sized within its sample. The V call is TRBV11-3, the J call TRBJ1-1; 9 bases agree with TRBD1. The trim removed 5 bases at V and 4 bases at J, leaving 8 bases unmatched. CDR3 length equals 15 residues. Germline-derived CDR1 and CDR2 are SGHNT and YENEEA. The DNA of the CDR3 is TGTGCCAGCAGCCCCGGACAGGGGCCGGGCACTGAAGCTTTCTTT. It yields the protein CASSPGQGPGTEAFF.

CDR3 nucleotide sequence: TGTGCCAGCAGCTTAGAGGTGGCAGGTAGCTATGGCTACACCTTC. It codes for CASSLEVAGSYGYTF. V gene TRBV7-9 combines with J gene TRBJ1-2, with unresolved D. Germline V CDR1 and CDR2: SEHNR, FQNEAQ (reference sequence). V lost 1 base and J 4 bases, leaving 13 bases between the germline ends. CDR3 length equals 15 residues.

By its share, this clone is medium-sized. The chain links TRBV7-6 to TRBJ2-2, with unresolved D. Germline-derived CDR1 and CDR2 are SGHVS and FNYEAQ. The CDR3 consists of 14 residues. V lost 1 base to trimming and J lost 6 bases, with 9 bases between them. The CDR3 nucleotides are TGTGCCAGCAGCTTAGTGGCCGGCCCCGGGGAGCTGTTTTTT. The encoded protein is CASSLVAGPGELFF.

The CDR3 protein is CASSIDRGGTDTQYF. The CDR3 coding sequence is TGTGCCAGTAGTATAGATCGGGGGGGCACAGATACGCAGTATTTT. The genes are TRBV19 and TRBJ2-3; 7 bases agree with TRBD2. Germline V lookup: CDR1 LNHDA, CDR2 SQIVND (reference sequence). CDR3 length equals 15 residues. V dropped 0 bases and J dropped 1; count of bases not matched to a gene: 1.

The chain combines TRBV6-5 with TRBJ2-1; TRBD2 agrees at 12 bases. V shed 5 bases and J 5 bases; nucleotides not matched to a gene: 1. CDR1 is MNHEY and CDR2 is SVGAGI in the germline V gene. The CDR3 has 14 amino acids. The CDR3 region is CASSRLAGDNEQFF. The CDR3 DNA sequence: TGTGCCAGCAGTCGACTAGCGGGGGACAATGAGCAGTTCTTC.

V usage is TRBV11-2 and J usage is TRBJ2-1, with D possibly matching TRBD1 (5 bases). This CDR3 is 16 amino acids long. V was shortened by 5 bases and J by 4 bases, with 18 bases between the two germline ends. Germline assignment: CDR1 SGHAT and CDR2 FQNNGV. CDR3 nucleotides: TGTGCCAGCAGCGAAAGACGGGCCCCAGGGTACAATGAGCAGTTCTTC. Its protein is CASSERRAPGYNEQFF.

Concerning this clone itself: An end of the junction differs from the germline gene, which may be a read error. The chain employs TRBV20-1 and TRBJ2-3, with 7 bases matching TRBD2. CDR1 is DFQATT, CDR2 SNEGSKA, per germline (reference sequence). The CDR3 is made up of 11 amino acids. This CDR3 reads CSAARGDSMHF. DNA of the CDR3: TGCAGTGCTGCCCGGGGGGATAGCATGCATTTT.

This chain uses TRBV11-2 with TRBJ2-5, with 14 bases lining up with TRBD2. The CDR3 runs 19 residues. Germline V gives CDR1 SGHAT, CDR2 FQNNGV. V lost 0 bases, J lost 4 bases, and 10 bases stayed unmatched. CDR3 residues: CASSLDSPGLAGGGETQYF. CDR3 DNA: TGTGCCAGCAGCTTAGATAGCCCAGGACTAGCGGGGGGAGGAGAGACCCAGTACTTC.

This clone was recorded a few times. This chain connects TRBV29-1 to TRBJ2-7, with 7 nucleotides matching TRBD1. The J segment lost 4 bases and the V segment lost 0 bases, leaving 6 bases of the junction unmatched. The CDR3 runs to 14 residues. From germline, CDR1 is SQVTM and CDR2 ANQGSEA. CDR3 nucleotide sequence: TGCAGCGTTGAAGATCAGGGGGTGTCTTACGAGCAGTACTTC. This sequence encodes CSVEDQGVSYEQYF.

The V and J genes are TRBV11-2 and TRBJ1-2; no definite D call. Germline V gene lookup returns CDR1 SGHAT and CDR2 FQNNGV. Trimming removed 1 base at V and 5 bases at J, with 11 bases between. The CDR3 contains 14 residues. The CDR3 coding sequence is TGTGCCAGCAGCTTAGGGTGGTCAGATTATGGCTACACCTTC. Residues: CASSLGWSDYGYTF.

The V call is TRBV30, the J call TRBJ1-2; D gene ambiguous. The V gene's germline CDR1 is GTSNPN and CDR2 SVGIG (reference sequence). V lost 4 bases to trimming and J lost 2 bases, with 8 bases between them. The CDR3 contains 12 residues. The CDR3 is CAWTHGNYGYTF. The CDR3 DNA follows: TGTGCCTGGACACACGGAAACTATGGCTACACCTTC.

CDR3 amino acids: CASRTGWTDTQYF. In DNA form, the CDR3 reads TGTGCCTCTAGGACAGGGTGGACAGATACGCAGTATTTT. This chain links TRBV6-5 with TRBJ2-3; 8 nucleotides line up with TRBD1. The germline gives CDR1 MNHEY, CDR2 SVGAGI. The length of the CDR3 is 13 residues. V was clipped by 11 bases and J by 3 bases; unmatched bases: 7.

V gene TRBV4-1 combines with J gene TRBJ2-5; possibly TRBD2 for D (7 bases). The CDR3 loop spans 17 amino acids. CDR1 and CDR2 from the germline V gene are MGHRA and YSYEKL. Trimming shortened V by 3 bases and J by 1 base, and 18 bases separated the two germline ends. As DNA, the CDR3 is TGCGCCAGCAGCCATACTAATCTCCGGGGGGCCCAAGAGACCCAGTACTTC. It codes for CASSHTNLRGAQETQYF.

The chain uses TRBV28 and TRBJ2-3; D unresolved. This CDR3 comprises 12 residues. Germline CDR1 and CDR2: MDHEN and SYDVKM. Trimming took 3 bases from V and 5 from J, leaving 6 bases between them. CDR3: CASSFAGDTQYF. As DNA, the CDR3 is TGTGCCAGCAGTTTCGCAGGAGATACGCAGTATTTT.

The CDR3 nucleotides read TGTGCCAGCAGGTCTGCGGGAGAACCCGAACCACAAGAGACCCAGTACTTC. Protein: CASRSAGEPEPQETQYF. The chain carries TRBV5-6 and TRBJ2-5; 7 bases are shared with TRBD2. Germline V CDR1 and CDR2: SGHDT, YYEEEE. V was clipped by 5 bases and J by 2 bases; unmatched bases: 15. This CDR3 is built from 17 residues.

The rearrangement links TRBV29-1 to TRBJ1-5; D gene unclear. V lost 1 base and J 5 bases, leaving 9 bases between the germline ends. This CDR3 has 13 residues. CDR1 is SQVTM and CDR2 is ANQGSEA in the germline V gene. CDR3 sequence reads: CSVEASGDQPQHF. CDR3 in DNA: TGCAGCGTTGAAGCGTCAGGTGATCAGCCCCAGCATTTT.

This clone was picked up one time. The CDR3 region is CASSLARWASVTDTQYF. CDR3 nucleotide sequence: TGTGCCAGCAGCTTGGCCAGGTGGGCTAGCGTCACAGATACGCAGTATTTT. The chain couples TRBV5-5 to TRBJ2-3, with D tentatively TRBD2 (6 bases). The CDR3 runs 17 residues. The V gene's germline CDR1 is SGHKS and CDR2 YYEKEE (reference sequence). With 0 bases removed from V and 2 bases from J, the gap between germline ends came to 16 bases.

The CDR3 DNA reads as TGTGCCAGCAGCCAAGGTCTCCTGGGTTTAGTGAACACTGAAGCTTTCTTT. Protein product: CASSQGLLGLVNTEAFF. The rearrangement joins TRBV14 to TRBJ1-1; D remains unclear. Germline V gene data show CDR1 as SGHDN and CDR2 as FVKESK. Deletions cut 1 base from V and 0 bases from J, with 15 bases between. The CDR3 is 17 residues long.

This clone was counted a few times. The chain employs TRBV7-9 and TRBJ1-6; D perhaps matches TRBD1 (5 bases). V was shortened by 11 bases and J by 7 bases, with 18 bases between the two germline ends. CDR1 SEHNR and CDR2 FQNEAQ come from the germline V gene (reference sequence). This CDR3 comprises 14 residues. The CDR3 coding sequence is TGTGCCGCAAAAAGGGGAGGGGAGAATTCACCCCTCCACTTT. It specifies CAAKRGGENSPLHF.

This clone was seen a handful of times. V usage is TRBV4-3 and J usage is TRBJ1-2; 7 bases fit TRBD1. CDR3 size: 15 residues. V lost 4 bases, J lost 8 bases, and 13 bases stayed unmatched. Germline V CDR1 and CDR2: LGHNA, YSLEER. As DNA, the CDR3 is TGCGCCAGCAGCCCCCTGGACAGGATACGGAAAGGCTACACCTTC. Protein product: CASSPLDRIRKGYTF.

This sequence joins TRBV5-1 and TRBJ1-3, with TRBD1 matching 9 bases. Germline assignment: CDR1 SGHRS and CDR2 YFSETQ. The CDR3 sequence is 14 residues long. J was trimmed by 7 bases and V by 8 bases; bases with no gene match: 10. In DNA, the CDR3 is TGCGCCAGTAGAACAGGACAGGGGAGGAACACCATATATTTT. Its translation is CASRTGQGRNTIYF.

The CDR3 is CASSLRGNTGELFF. The CDR3 coding sequence is TGTGCCAGCAGCTTGCGCGGGAACACCGGGGAGCTGTTTTTT. V and J are TRBV5-8 and TRBJ2-2; no reliable D call. The CDR3 is 14 amino acids. Germline V gene lookup returns CDR1 SGHTS and CDR2 YDEGEE. V was pared by 1 base and J by 1 base, with 5 bases between.

The rearrangement uses TRBV10-2 and TRBJ1-6; the match to TRBD1 covers 10 bases. Trimming took 10 bases from V and 7 from J; bases not matched to a gene: 10. The CDR3 contains 15 residues. Per the germline V gene, CDR1 is WSHSY and CDR2 is SAAADI. The CDR3 nucleotides read TGCGCCACAACGTCCGGGACAGGGGACAATTCACCCCTCCACTTT. Amino acid sequence: CATTSGTGDNSPLHF.

V usage is TRBV28 and J usage is TRBJ1-1; D gene ambiguous. Germline CDR1 and CDR2: MDHEN and SYDVKM. The CDR3 consists of 12 residues. The CDR3 here is CVCTVSGTEAFF. The CDR3 DNA follows: TGTGTATGCACCGTAAGTGGGACTGAAGCTTTCTTT.

This rearrangement joins TRBV11-2 to TRBJ2-7; D gene ambiguous. CDR1 SGHAT and CDR2 FQNNGV come from the germline V gene. This CDR3 has 13 residues. The ends were cut back, 5 bases at V and 3 bases at J, with 11 bases in the middle. CDR3 loop: CASSRIRNYEQYF. CDR3 DNA sequence: TGTGCCAGCAGCCGGATCAGGAACTACGAGCAGTACTTC.